This T cell receptor (beta chain) was sequenced for a study of early T cells in non-severe SARS-CoV-2 infection (dated by TCRdb to the early 2020s). At the level of the whole study: Because TCR sequencing relied on bulk RNA taken from unsorted whole blood, pairing of alpha and beta chains was not possible. The paper's findings and limits, for the study overall: VDJdb matching was skewed toward anti-spike CD8 responses and likely underestimated virus-specific expansions by missing private and CD4 specificities.

The CDR3 numbers 15 residues from cysteine through phenylalanine. Here the CDR3 DNA is all that survives: 45 bases in frame from base 1. Unmatched junction bases come to 5, with V trimmed by 2 bases and J by 4 bases. Taken from the germline V gene, the CDR1 and CDR2 loops are LGHNA and YNFKEQ. The method behind the library was 5' RACE. The instrument given in TCRdb is NextSeq 500. The TCR library protocol attached unique molecular identifiers to individual cDNA molecules to correct for sequencing error and PCR bias. Both TCR alpha and beta chains were sequenced, and tight co-correlation was observed between alpha and beta sequence abundances in each sample. The authors' pipeline ran thus. Decombinator V4 was used to perform V gene, J gene and CDR3 annotation of TCR sequences. Expanded TCRs were defined as changing significantly between any two time points under a Poisson model with p below 0.0001. TCR abundances were normalised to the total number of TCRs sequenced per sample and were expressed as counts per million. MAIT TCRs were defined by TRAV1-2 paired with TRAJ12, TRAJ20 or TRAJ33, and iNKT TCRs by TRAV10 paired with TRAJ18. A search of VDJdb, accessed on 1 November 2021, was run for TCRs annotated to CMV, EBV and SARS-CoV-2, with TCRs annotated for multiple antigens excluded. TCRdb reprocessed the public reads (quality trimming at Q25 with fastp, clone calling with MiXCR) and kept in-frame beta chains. For every CDR3 protein sequence, its rows merge into one entry that carries the most common genes and DNA. The V and J calls shown here were made by TCRdb, not taken from the authors' results. This sample is represented by 80,000 to 95,000 distinct CDR3 sequences; around 13% of them were singletons. Together, the top ten hold around 5.8% of the sample.

The study was a case-control design nested within a healthcare worker cohort in London, UK, with weekly nasopharyngeal swab PCR tests and blood sampling. Between 23 and 31 March 2020, the week of the UK lockdown, healthcare workers were enrolled and then followed up weekly for as long as 16 weeks. This clonotype was seen at least ten times. Its antigen is not yet known. No base-level quality is on record; no much larger clone is a single base apart. This chain joins TRBV4-2 to TRBJ2-3, with 8 bases aligning to TRBD1. The sample consisted of whole blood. The sequence was obtained from an adult who was a healthcare worker with PCR-confirmed SARS-CoV-2 infection or an uninfected control (not recorded which). The DNA is as follows: TGTGCCAGCAGCCAATCCCGACAGGGGTCAGATACGCAGTATTTT. Its translation reads: CASSQSRQGSDTQYF.